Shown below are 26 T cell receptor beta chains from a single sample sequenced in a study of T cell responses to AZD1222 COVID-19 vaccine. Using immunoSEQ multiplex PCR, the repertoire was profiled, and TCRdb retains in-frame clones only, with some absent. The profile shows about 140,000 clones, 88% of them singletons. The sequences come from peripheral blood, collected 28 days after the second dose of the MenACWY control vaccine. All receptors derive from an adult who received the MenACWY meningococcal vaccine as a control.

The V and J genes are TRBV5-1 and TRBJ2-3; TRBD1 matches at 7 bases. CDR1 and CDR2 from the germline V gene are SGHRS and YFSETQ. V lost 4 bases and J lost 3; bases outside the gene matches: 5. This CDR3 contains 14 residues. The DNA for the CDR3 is TGCGCCAGCAGCGCGGACAGGATGACAGATACGCAGTATTTT. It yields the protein CASSADRMTDTQYF. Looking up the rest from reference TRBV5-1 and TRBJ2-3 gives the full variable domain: KAGVTQTPRYLIKTRGQQVTLSCSPISGHRSVSWYQQTPGQGLQFLFEYFSETQRNKGNFPGRFSGRQFSNSRSEMNVSTLELGDSALYLCASSADRMTDTQYFGPGTRLTVL.

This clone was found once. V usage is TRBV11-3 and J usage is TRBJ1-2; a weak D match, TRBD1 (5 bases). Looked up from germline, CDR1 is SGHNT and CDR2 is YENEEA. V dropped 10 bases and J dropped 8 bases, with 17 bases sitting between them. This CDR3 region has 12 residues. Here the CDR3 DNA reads TGTGCCACTGGGACGTCGGAGGGAGGCTACACCTTC. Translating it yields CATGTSEGGYTF.

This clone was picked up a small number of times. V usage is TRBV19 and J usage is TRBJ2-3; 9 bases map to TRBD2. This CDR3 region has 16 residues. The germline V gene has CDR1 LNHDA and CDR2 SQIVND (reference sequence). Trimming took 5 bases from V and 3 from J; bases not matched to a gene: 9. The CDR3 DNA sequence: TGTGCCAGTAGTTTTAGCGGGAGAATCGGAACAGATACGCAGTATTTT. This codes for CASSFSGRIGTDTQYF.

The CDR3: CAGGGRNTEAFF. CDR3 DNA sequence: TGTGCCGGTGGGGGGAGGAACACTGAAGCTTTCTTT. The chain employs TRBV30 and TRBJ1-1; D possibly corresponds to TRBD1 (5 bases). This CDR3 comprises 12 residues. Trimming cost V 8 bases and J 1 base, with 11 bases left between them. In germline, CDR1 is GTSNPN, CDR2 SVGIG (reference sequence).

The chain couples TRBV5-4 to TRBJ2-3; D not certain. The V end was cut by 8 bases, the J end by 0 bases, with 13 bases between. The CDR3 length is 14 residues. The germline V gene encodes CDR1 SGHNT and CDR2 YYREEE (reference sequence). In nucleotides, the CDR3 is TGTGCCAGTTTTTCCGCTCTAAGCACAGATACGCAGTATTTT. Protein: CASFSALSTDTQYF.

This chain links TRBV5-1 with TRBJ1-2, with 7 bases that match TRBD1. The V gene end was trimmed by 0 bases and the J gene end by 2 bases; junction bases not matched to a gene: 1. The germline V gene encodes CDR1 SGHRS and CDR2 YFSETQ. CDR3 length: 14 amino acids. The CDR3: CASSLVTGNYGYTF. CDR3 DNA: TGCGCCAGCAGCTTGGTGACAGGGAACTATGGCTACACCTTC. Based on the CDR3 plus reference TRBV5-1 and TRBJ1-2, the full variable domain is KAGVTQTPRYLIKTRGQQVTLSCSPISGHRSVSWYQQTPGQGLQFLFEYFSETQRNKGNFPGRFSGRQFSNSRSEMNVSTLELGDSALYLCASSLVTGNYGYTFGSGTRLTVV.

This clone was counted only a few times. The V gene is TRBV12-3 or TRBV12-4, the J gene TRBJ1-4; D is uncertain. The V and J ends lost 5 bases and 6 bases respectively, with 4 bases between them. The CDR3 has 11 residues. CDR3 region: CASSDYEKLFF. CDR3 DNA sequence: TGTGCCAGCAGTGATTATGAAAAACTGTTTTTT.

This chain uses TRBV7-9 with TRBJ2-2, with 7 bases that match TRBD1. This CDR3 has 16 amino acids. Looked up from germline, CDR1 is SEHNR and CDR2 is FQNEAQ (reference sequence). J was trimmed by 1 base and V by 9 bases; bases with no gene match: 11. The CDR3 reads CARIQTGTVNTGELFF. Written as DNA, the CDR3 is TGTGCCAGAATACAGACCGGGACAGTGAACACCGGGGAGCTGTTTTTT.

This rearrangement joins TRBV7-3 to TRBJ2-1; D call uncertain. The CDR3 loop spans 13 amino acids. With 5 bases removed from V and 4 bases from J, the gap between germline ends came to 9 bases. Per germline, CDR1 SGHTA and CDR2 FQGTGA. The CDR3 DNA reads TGTGCCAGCAGCCCCACAAAATACAATGAGCAGTTCTTC. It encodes CASSPTKYNEQFF.

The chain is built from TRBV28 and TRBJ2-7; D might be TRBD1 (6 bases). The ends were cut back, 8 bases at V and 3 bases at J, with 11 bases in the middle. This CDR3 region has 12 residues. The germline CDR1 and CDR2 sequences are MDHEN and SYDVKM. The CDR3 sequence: CASRDTFYEQYF. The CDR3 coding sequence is TGTGCCAGCCGGGACACTTTCTACGAGCAGTACTTC.

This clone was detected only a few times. The CDR3 is CASSLFGDEQYF. CDR3 nucleotide sequence: TGCGCCAGCAGCTTGTTTGGGGACGAGCAGTACTTC. The J gene is TRBJ2-7, the V gene TRBV5-1, with no clear D. Trimming removed 1 base from V and 5 bases from J, with 7 bases in between. CDR3 length: 12 residues. Germline V CDR1 and CDR2: SGHRS, YFSETQ.

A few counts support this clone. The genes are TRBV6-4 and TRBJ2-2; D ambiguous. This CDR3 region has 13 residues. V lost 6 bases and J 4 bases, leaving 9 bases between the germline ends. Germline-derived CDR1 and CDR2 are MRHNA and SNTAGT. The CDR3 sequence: CASSKQSTGELFF. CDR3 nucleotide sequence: TGTGCCAGCAGCAAGCAATCCACCGGGGAGCTGTTTTTT.

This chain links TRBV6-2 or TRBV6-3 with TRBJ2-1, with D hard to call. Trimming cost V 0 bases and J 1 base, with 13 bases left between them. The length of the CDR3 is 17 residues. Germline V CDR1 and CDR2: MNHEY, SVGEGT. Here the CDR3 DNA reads TGTGCCAGCAGTTACTCGAACGTGGGTACTTCCTACAATGAGCAGTTCTTC. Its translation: CASSYSNVGTSYNEQFF.

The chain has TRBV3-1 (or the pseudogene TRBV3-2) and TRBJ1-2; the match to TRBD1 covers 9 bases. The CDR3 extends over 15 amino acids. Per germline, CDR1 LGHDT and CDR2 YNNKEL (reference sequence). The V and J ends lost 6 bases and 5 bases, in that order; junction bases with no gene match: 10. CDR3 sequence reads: CASRQEPGQGYGYTF. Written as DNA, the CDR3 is TGTGCCAGCAGACAGGAACCGGGACAGGGATATGGCTACACCTTC.

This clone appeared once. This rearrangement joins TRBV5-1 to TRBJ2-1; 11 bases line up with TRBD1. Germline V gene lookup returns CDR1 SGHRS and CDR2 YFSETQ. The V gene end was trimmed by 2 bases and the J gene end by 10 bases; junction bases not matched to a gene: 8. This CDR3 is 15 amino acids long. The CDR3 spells CASSFYRDRGYEQFF. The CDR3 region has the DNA TGCGCCAGCAGCTTTTACCGGGACAGGGGGTACGAGCAGTTCTTC.

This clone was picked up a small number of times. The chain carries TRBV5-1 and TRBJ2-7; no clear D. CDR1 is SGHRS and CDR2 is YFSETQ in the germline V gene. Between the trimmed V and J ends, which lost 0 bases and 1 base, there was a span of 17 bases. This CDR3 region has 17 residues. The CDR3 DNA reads TGCGCCAGCAGCTTGGAGGGATATGCGAGTATGTCCTACGAGCAGTACTTC. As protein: CASSLEGYASMSYEQYF.

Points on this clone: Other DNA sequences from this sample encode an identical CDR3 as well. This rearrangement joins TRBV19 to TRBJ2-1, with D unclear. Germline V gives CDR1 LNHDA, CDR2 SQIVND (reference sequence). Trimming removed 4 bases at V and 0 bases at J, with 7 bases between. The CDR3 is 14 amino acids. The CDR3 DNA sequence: TGTGCCAGTAGTAGGGGTAGCTCCTACAATGAGCAGTTCTTC. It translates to CASSRGSSYNEQFF. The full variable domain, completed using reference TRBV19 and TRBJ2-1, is DGGITQSPKYLFRKEGQNVTLSCEQNLNHDAMYWYRQDPGQGLRLIYYSQIVNDFQKGDIAEGYSVSREKKESFPLTVTSAQKNPTAFYLCASSRGSSYNEQFFGPGTRLTVL.

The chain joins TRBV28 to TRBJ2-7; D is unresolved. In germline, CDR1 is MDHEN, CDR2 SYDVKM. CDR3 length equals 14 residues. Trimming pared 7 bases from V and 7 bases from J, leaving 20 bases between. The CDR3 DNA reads TGTGCCAGCACCTCCCCGGGCTTTGGCCAAGAGCAGTACTTC. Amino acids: CASTSPGFGQEQYF. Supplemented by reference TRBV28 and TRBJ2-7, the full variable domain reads DVKVTQSSRYLVKRTGEKVFLECVQDMDHENMFWYRQDPGLGLRLIYFSYDVKMKEKGDIPEGYSVSREKKERFSLILESASTNQTSMYLCASTSPGFGQEQYFGPGTRLTVT.

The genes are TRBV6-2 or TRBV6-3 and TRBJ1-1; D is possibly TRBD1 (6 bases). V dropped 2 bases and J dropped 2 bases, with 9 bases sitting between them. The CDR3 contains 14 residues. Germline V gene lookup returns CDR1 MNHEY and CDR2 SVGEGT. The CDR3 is CASSYIGGNTEAFF. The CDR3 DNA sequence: TGTGCCAGCAGTTACATCGGGGGCAACACTGAAGCTTTCTTT.

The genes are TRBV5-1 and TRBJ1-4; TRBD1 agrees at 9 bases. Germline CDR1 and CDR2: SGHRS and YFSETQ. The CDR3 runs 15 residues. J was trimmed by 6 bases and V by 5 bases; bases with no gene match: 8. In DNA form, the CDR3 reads TGCGCCAGCAGGCCCGTTGGGACAGGGTATGAAAAACTGTTTTTT. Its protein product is CASRPVGTGYEKLFF.

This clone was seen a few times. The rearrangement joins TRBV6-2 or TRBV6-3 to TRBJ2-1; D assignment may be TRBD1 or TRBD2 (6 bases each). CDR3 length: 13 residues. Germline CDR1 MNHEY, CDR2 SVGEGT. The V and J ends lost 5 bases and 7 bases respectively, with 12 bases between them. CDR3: CASSRWRGNEQFF. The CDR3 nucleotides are TGTGCCAGCAGTCGGTGGAGGGGGAATGAGCAGTTCTTC.

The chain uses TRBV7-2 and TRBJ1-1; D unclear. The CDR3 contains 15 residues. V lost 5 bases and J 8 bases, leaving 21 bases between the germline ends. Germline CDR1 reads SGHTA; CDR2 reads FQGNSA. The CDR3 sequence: CASSQTAVKDGEAFF. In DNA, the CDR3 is TGTGCCAGCAGCCAAACCGCGGTGAAAGATGGCGAAGCTTTCTTT. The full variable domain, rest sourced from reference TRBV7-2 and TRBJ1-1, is GAGVSQSPSNKVTEKGKDVELRCDPISGHTALYWYRQSLGQGLEFLIYFQGNSAPDKSGLPSDRFSAERTGGSVSTLTIQRTQQEDSAVYLCASSQTAVKDGEAFFGQGTRLTVV.

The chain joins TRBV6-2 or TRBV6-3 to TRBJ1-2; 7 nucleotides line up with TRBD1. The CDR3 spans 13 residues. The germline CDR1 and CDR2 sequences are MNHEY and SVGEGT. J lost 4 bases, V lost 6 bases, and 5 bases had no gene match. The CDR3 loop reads CASSPDRTYGYTF. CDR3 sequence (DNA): TGTGCCAGCAGCCCGGACAGGACCTATGGCTACACCTTC.

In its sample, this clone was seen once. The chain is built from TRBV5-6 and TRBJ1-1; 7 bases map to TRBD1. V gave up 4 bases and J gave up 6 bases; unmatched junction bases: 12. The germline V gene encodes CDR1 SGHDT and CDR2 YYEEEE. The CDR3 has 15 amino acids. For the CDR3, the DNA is TGTGCCAGCAGCGCAAATCCGACAGGGAGGTCTGAAGCTTTCTTT. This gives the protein CASSANPTGRSEAFF.

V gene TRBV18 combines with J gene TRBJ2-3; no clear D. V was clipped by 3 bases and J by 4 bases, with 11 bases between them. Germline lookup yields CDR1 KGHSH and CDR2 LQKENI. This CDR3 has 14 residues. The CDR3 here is CASSPLVGADTQYF. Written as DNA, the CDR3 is TGTGCCAGCTCACCGCTCGTCGGCGCAGATACGCAGTATTTT.

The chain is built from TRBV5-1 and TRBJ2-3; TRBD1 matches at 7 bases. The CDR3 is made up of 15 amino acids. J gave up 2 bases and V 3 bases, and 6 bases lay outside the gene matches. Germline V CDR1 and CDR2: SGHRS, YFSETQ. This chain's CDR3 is CASSSGQSDTDTQYF. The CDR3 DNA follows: TGCGCCAGCAGCTCGGGACAGTCAGACACAGATACGCAGTATTTT.